The source of this TCR beta chain is a study of T cells in Graves' hyperthyroidism and ophthalmopathy. Authors of the study amplified TCR beta CDR3 regions from RNA transcripts. The study used the HTBI primer set for a first-round RT-PCR of the TCR CDR3. TCRdb reprocessed the multiplex PCR reads via MiXCR and lists one record per CDR3 protein. The data hold about 480,000 distinct CDR3 sequences, with about an eighth observed a single time. V was shortened by 0 bases and J by 8 bases, with 13 bases between the two germline ends. The CDR3 runs 14 residues. Germline lookup yields CDR1 LNHDA and CDR2 SQIVND (reference sequence).

The sequencing input was blood. The sequence came from a woman in her late teens or twenties with Graves' hyperthyroidism. V and J are TRBV19 and TRBJ1-2, with D perhaps matching TRBD1 (6 bases). The CDR3 loop is CASSIDPGAVGYTF. CDR3 in DNA: TGTGCCAGTAGTATAGATCCGGGGGCTGTAGGCTACACCTTC. The whole variable domain, filled in from reference TRBV19 and TRBJ1-2, reads DGGITQSPKYLFRKEGQNVTLSCEQNLNHDAMYWYRQDPGQGLRLIYYSQIVNDFQKGDIAEGYSVSREKKESFPLTVTSAQKNPTAFYLCASSIDPGAVGYTFGSGTRLTVV.